The entry that follows covers one T cell receptor (beta chain) sequence. Its antigen remains unknown. With 0 bases removed from V and 2 bases from J, the gap between germline ends came to 8 bases. CDR1 is SGHRS and CDR2 is YFSETQ in the germline V gene. This CDR3 is built from 14 residues. These data originate in a study of cytomegalovirus exposure and HLA in healthy donors. Overall study findings and caveats: A previous analysis found most TCR beta V segments productive roughly 87% or roughly 30% of the time. V- and J-gene trimming of TCR beta was linked (in a later analysis) to a missense DCLRE1C variant.

PCR employed 60 Vbeta and 13 Jbeta primers. Measured with immunoSEQ multiplex PCR; TCRdb has only the in-frame clones, and not every one. The sample holds about 200,000 clones, roughly 86% seen once. The clonotype was recovered from a man aged 35 to 55 in good health and CMV-seropositive. V gene TRBV5-1 combines with J gene TRBJ2-5, with TRBD2 as a possible D gene (6 bases). Sequences were obtained from PBMCs. The CDR3 here is CASSLGRGQETQYF. For the CDR3, the DNA is TGCGCCAGCAGCTTGGGGCGGGGTCAAGAGACCCAGTACTTC.